Sequencing of this T cell receptor (beta chain) was carried out in a study of cytomegalovirus exposure and HLA in healthy donors. PCR employed 60 Vbeta and 13 Jbeta primers. Sequencing used immunoSEQ multiplex PCR; TCRdb keeps in-frame clones, though not all of them. The data contain 150,000 to 200,000 clones, roughly four fifths of them singletons. The CDR3 totals 13 residues. Trimming pared 1 base from V and 7 bases from J, leaving 8 bases between. Germline lookup yields CDR1 SNHLY and CDR2 FYNNEI. The specimen sequenced was PBMCs. This sequence originates from a woman in her forties or fifties in good health and CMV-seropositive. The V gene is TRBV2, the J gene TRBJ2-1, with D possibly TRBD1 on 6 matching bases. CDR3 sequence reads: CASSEGRGNEQFF. CDR3 bases: TGTGCCAGCAGTGAAGGAAGGGGGAATGAGCAGTTCTTC.